A single sample gave rise to the 17 T cell receptor beta chains below, sequenced in a study of Graves' ophthalmopathy and Graves' hyperthyroidism. Amplification of TCR beta CDR3 regions used RNA transcripts. HTBI primers were used in a first-round RT-PCR, which preceded a second-round multiplex PCR. TCRdb re-analysed the multiplex PCR reads in MiXCR, keeping a single row per CDR3 protein. The data hold 650,000 to 900,000 distinct CDR3 sequences, with approximately 40% observed a single time. The sequenced sample was peripheral blood. All receptors come from an adult man with Graves' ophthalmopathy.

For this clonotype: The junction and the germline gene differ at one end; a read error may be behind it. The chain couples TRBV2 to TRBJ1-1; D not certain. CDR1 is SNHLY, CDR2 FYNNEI, per germline. This CDR3 is 17 amino acids long. CDR3 sequence (DNA): TGTGCCAGCAGCCAAGATATGGGTTGGGGATGGAACACTGAGGCTTTCTTT. Its protein is CASSQDMGWGWNTEAFF.

This clonotype was recorded many times. This chain connects TRBV7-3 to TRBJ2-5; D possibly corresponds to TRBD1 (5 bases). V lost 2 bases and J lost 4, with 14 bases in between. This CDR3 has 15 amino acids. Germline CDR1 is SGHTA and CDR2 is FQGTGA. The CDR3 loop is CASSLLAGRVETQYF. CDR3 DNA sequence: TGTGCCAGCAGCTTACTCGCAGGGCGCGTAGAGACCCAGTACTTC. The variable domain in full, completed from reference TRBV7-3 and TRBJ2-5, reads GAGVSQTPSNKVTEKGKYVELRCDPISGHTALYWYRQSLGQGPEFLIYFQGTGAADDSGLPNDRFFAVRPEGSVSTLKIQRTERGDSAVYLCASSLLAGRVETQYFGPGTRLLVL.

This clonotype was observed a few times. This rearrangement joins TRBV20-1 to TRBJ2-7; a possible D gene is TRBD2 (6 bases). This CDR3 contains 14 residues. Germline values: CDR1 DFQATT, CDR2 SNEGSKA (reference sequence). V lost 0 bases and J 2 bases, leaving 11 bases between the germline ends. The CDR3 region is CSAREGSGPYEQYF. As DNA, the CDR3 is TGCAGTGCTAGAGAAGGTAGCGGACCCTACGAGCAGTACTTC.

The chain carries TRBV7-2 and TRBJ2-7; unclear D gene. Germline loops: CDR1 SGHTA, CDR2 FQGNSA. Trimming took off 2 bases at V and 5 bases at J, with 10 bases between the two ends. This CDR3 is built from 13 residues. The CDR3, as DNA: TGTGCCAGCAGCTTACCGGGTGGGAACGAGCAGTACTTC. It is translated as CASSLPGGNEQYF. The complete variable domain, with remaining parts taken from reference TRBV7-2 and TRBJ2-7, reads GAGVSQSPSNKVTEKGKDVELRCDPISGHTALYWYRQSLGQGLEFLIYFQGNSAPDKSGLPSDRFSAERTGGSVSTLTIQRTQQEDSAVYLCASSLPGGNEQYFGPGTRLTVT.

This clonotype has only a few counts. It may be a read error: a sequence one base away is much more abundant. CDR3 nucleotides: TGTGCCTGCAGTGCTCCCTGGGGTGTTTCGGCCTACGAGCAGTACTTC. This encodes CACSAPWGVSAYEQYF. The chain is built from TRBV25-1 and TRBJ2-7; the D is unclear. The germline V gene has CDR1 MGHDK and CDR2 SYGVNS. The CDR3 is 16 amino acids.

Ten or more counts support this clonotype. The chain has TRBV29-1 and TRBJ1-1; a possible D gene is TRBD1 (5 bases). CDR1 and CDR2 (germline): SQVTM, ANQGSEA. The CDR3 contains 13 residues. V lost 3 bases and J lost 6, with 14 bases in between. CDR3 DNA sequence: TGCAGCGTTGAGGCAGGGATTAAGGCTGAAGCTTTCTTT. It translates to CSVEAGIKAEAFF. Variable domain in full (rest from reference TRBV29-1 and TRBJ1-1): SAVISQKPSRDICQRGTSLTIQCQVDSQVTMMFWYRQQPGQSLTLIATANQGSEATYESGFVIDKFPISRPNLTFSTLTVSNMSPEDSSIYLCSVEAGIKAEAFFGQGTRLTVV.

The chain uses TRBV9 and TRBJ2-7; D may be TRBD1 or TRBD2 (5 bases each). Germline loops: CDR1 SGDLS, CDR2 YYNGEE. The V end was cut by 7 bases, the J end by 4 bases, with 18 bases between. This CDR3 spans 14 amino acids. The chain's CDR3 is CASSRGTDAYEQYF. The CDR3 DNA reads TGTGCCAGCTCACGAGGGACGGACGCGTACGAGCAGTACTTC.

This chain joins TRBV6-5 and TRBJ1-4; TRBD1 is a possible D gene (6 bases). Germline V gene data show CDR1 as MNHEY and CDR2 as SVGAGI. This CDR3 contains 14 residues. Trimming took off 6 bases at V and 1 base at J, with 9 bases between the two ends. The CDR3 is CASSLDRTNEKLFF. The DNA for the CDR3 is TGTGCCAGCAGCCTGGACAGAACTAATGAAAAACTGTTTTTT.

This clonotype has at least ten counts. The rearrangement uses TRBV24-1 and TRBJ1-5, with 7 bases fitting TRBD1. With V trimmed by 11 bases and J by 6 bases, 12 bases remained unmatched. Germline CDR1 reads KGHDR; CDR2 reads SFDVKD. The CDR3 has 14 amino acids. Here the CDR3 DNA reads TGTGCCAGCACCAAAGACAGGGTCCCTCAGCCCCAGCATTTT. As protein: CASTKDRVPQPQHF.

The V gene is TRBV10-3, the J gene TRBJ1-1, with TRBD1 matching over 10 bases. CDR3 length: 13 amino acids. Germline V gene sequence: CDR1 ENHRY, CDR2 SYGVKD. V lost 4 bases and J lost 11; bases outside the gene matches: 7. CDR3: CAISGQGARGAFF. Here the CDR3 DNA reads TGTGCCATCAGTGGACAGGGGGCGCGGGGTGCTTTCTTT.

Here the CDR3 reads CASSARAPAGSNTGELFF. CDR3 nucleotides: TGTGCCAGCAGTGCTAGAGCCCCGGCGGGATCGAACACCGGGGAGCTGTTTTTT. The V call is TRBV25-1, the J call TRBJ2-2; TRBD2 might be the D (6 bases). Germline CDR1 MGHDK, CDR2 SYGVNS. V gave up 4 bases and J gave up 0 bases, with 18 bases separating them. This CDR3 contains 18 residues.

This clonotype was observed a handful of times. This chain links TRBV2 with TRBJ1-2; 8 positions match TRBD1. Germline V gene lookup returns CDR1 SNHLY and CDR2 FYNNEI. Trimming cost V 8 bases and J 4 bases; bases outside gene matches: 12. The CDR3 loop spans 15 amino acids. CDR3 DNA: TGTGCCAGCTCACTCCCGAGACAGGGGATCTATGGCTACACCTTC. It encodes CASSLPRQGIYGYTF.

For this clonotype: Mismatch with germline at one junction end may stem from a read error. This chain uses TRBV5-1 with TRBJ2-7; weak D call: TRBD2 (6 bases). The CDR3 extends over 14 amino acids. Per the germline V gene, CDR1 is SGHRS and CDR2 is YFSETQ. CDR3 region: CASSSGRSFDELYF. The DNA for the CDR3 is TGCGCCAGCAGCTCGGGGAGGAGTTTCGACGAGCTGTACTTC. Full variable domain (rest looked up from reference TRBV5-1 and TRBJ2-7): KAGVTQTPRYLIKTRGQQVTLSCSPISGHRSVSWYQQTPGQGLQFLFEYFSETQRNKGNFPGRFSGRQFSNSRSEMNVSTLELGDSALYLCASSSGRSFDELYFGPGTRLTVT.

The V gene is TRBV20-1, the J gene TRBJ1-4; TRBD1 matches 7 bases. The CDR3 has 13 amino acids. The trim removed 7 bases at V and 6 bases at J, leaving 8 bases unmatched. Germline V lookup: CDR1 DFQATT, CDR2 SNEGSKA (reference sequence). As DNA, the CDR3 is TGCAGTGTCACACAGGGGCCTTATGAAAAACTGTTTTTT. This encodes CSVTQGPYEKLFF.

The V gene is TRBV24-1, the J gene TRBJ2-2; D gene uncertain. With 3 bases removed from V and 5 bases from J, the gap between germline ends came to 15 bases. Germline V CDR1 and CDR2: KGHDR, SFDVKD. The CDR3 is 16 residues long. The CDR3 region is CATSDTGHKKTGELFF. The CDR3 nucleotides are TGTGCCACCAGTGATACGGGCCATAAAAAGACCGGGGAGCTGTTTTTT.

The chain carries TRBV10-3 and TRBJ2-7, with TRBD1 identical over 9 bases. Unmatched junction bases numbered 9, after V lost 8 bases and J lost 1 base. Germline V gene lookup returns CDR1 ENHRY and CDR2 SYGVKD. The CDR3 totals 15 residues. CDR3 protein: CAIPAGQGKSYEQYF. The DNA of the CDR3 is TGTGCCATCCCAGCGGGACAGGGTAAATCCTACGAGCAGTACTTC.

This clonotype has more than one count but fewer than ten. This rearrangement joins TRBV5-1 to TRBJ2-7; TRBD2 aligns across 7 bases. This CDR3 has 15 residues. V was pared by 2 bases and J by 3 bases, with 8 bases of the junction left unmatched. Germline CDR1 and CDR2: SGHRS and YFSETQ. The CDR3 loop is CASSLSWRESYEQYF. The CDR3 DNA follows: TGCGCCAGCAGCTTAAGTTGGCGGGAGAGCTACGAGCAGTACTTC.